This T cell receptor beta chain emerged from a study of T-cell memory formation after mild COVID-19. V lost 5 bases and J lost 5, with 6 bases in between. The germline V gene has CDR1 KGHSH and CDR2 LQKENI. The CDR3 has 11 residues. This clonotype showed up many times. Each CDR3 protein is one row after TCRdb ran MiXCR on the 5' RACE reads. This repertoire shows about 430,000 distinct CDR3 sequences, around 17% found once; its top ten account for 20% to 25%. This TCR was sampled from a man aged 18 to 35 who had mild COVID-19 (a few samples of this study predate the infection). Cell type and time point are not known. The rearrangement joins TRBV18 to TRBJ2-5; no clear D gene. The sequenced sample consisted of PBMCs or a T cell subset sorted from them (not recorded which). The CDR3 DNA reads as TGTGCCAGCTCAACCCAGGAGACCCAGTACTTC. It yields the protein CASSTQETQYF.